The 30 T cell receptor beta chains below were found in one sample sequenced in a study of T cells in Graves' hyperthyroidism and ophthalmopathy. Amplified TCR beta CDR3 regions came from RNA transcripts. The study used the HTBI primer set for a first-round RT-PCR of the TCR CDR3. TCRdb used MiXCR to reprocess the multiplex PCR reads, holding one entry per CDR3 protein. The sample includes a few hundred thousand distinct CDR3 sequences, 15% to 19% of them seen just once. Sequenced: blood. The receptors were gathered from a woman aged 25 to 39 with Graves' hyperthyroidism.

The rearrangement joins TRBV5-4 to TRBJ1-1, with 8 bases that match TRBD1. Per the germline V gene, CDR1 is SGHNT and CDR2 is YYREEE (reference sequence). There are 16 residues in the CDR3. J gave up 0 bases and V 4 bases, and 8 bases lay outside the gene matches. CDR3 bases: TGTGCCAGCAGCGAAATCCGGACAGGGATGAACACTGAAGCTTTCTTT. Translation gives CASSEIRTGMNTEAFF.

The CDR3: CAWSDGNQQPQHF. The CDR3 nucleotides read TGTGCCTGGAGTGACGGAAACCAACAGCCCCAGCATTTT. The chain employs TRBV30 and TRBJ1-5; no firm D call. V lost 1 base, J lost 7 bases, and 11 bases lay in between. Germline values: CDR1 GTSNPN, CDR2 SVGIG (reference sequence). The CDR3 spans 13 residues.

Ten or more counts support this clonotype. The rearrangement links TRBV12-3 or TRBV12-4 to TRBJ2-5, with TRBD2 identical over 12 bases. Trimming at V came to 2 bases and at J to 5 bases, leaving 3 bases not matched to a gene. The CDR3 covers 15 residues. The CDR3 DNA reads TGTGCCAGCAGTTTACGACTAGCGGGAGCGGAGACCCAGTACTTC. Translation: CASSLRLAGAETQYF.

V usage is TRBV5-6 and J usage is TRBJ1-1; 7 bases agree with TRBD1. The CDR3 is made up of 17 amino acids. J was trimmed by 11 bases and V by 1 base; bases with no gene match: 20. CDR1 and CDR2 from the germline V gene are SGHDT and YYEEEE. The CDR3 loop is CASSLSGGYRTGGWAFF. The CDR3 DNA is TGTGCCAGCAGCTTGAGTGGAGGGTACAGGACAGGTGGGTGGGCTTTCTTT. The full variable domain, its missing parts supplied by reference TRBV5-6 and TRBJ1-1, is DAGVTQSPTHLIKTRGQQVTLRCSPKSGHDTVSWYQQALGQGPQFIFQYYEEEERQRGNFPDRFSGHQFPNYSSELNVNALLLGDSALYLCASSLSGGYRTGGWAFFGQGTRLTVV.

The chain recombines TRBV4-2 with TRBJ2-1, with D possibly being TRBD2 (5 bases). The length of the CDR3 is 15 residues. Germline CDR1 LGHNA, CDR2 YNFKEQ. Between the trimmed V and J ends, which lost 1 base and 8 bases, there was a span of 15 bases. Here the CDR3 DNA reads TGTGCCAGCAGCCAAGTTCTAGCACCTACGGATGAGCAGTTCTTC. It encodes CASSQVLAPTDEQFF.

This clonotype was found many times. The chain carries TRBV20-1 and TRBJ2-1; D uncertain. The germline V gene encodes CDR1 DFQATT and CDR2 SNEGSKA (reference sequence). Trimming cost V 0 bases and J 7 bases, with 7 bases left between them. The CDR3 covers 12 residues. CDR3 sequence: CSARDKANEQFF. The CDR3 DNA sequence: TGCAGTGCTAGAGATAAGGCGAATGAGCAGTTCTTC.

This clonotype was detected ten times or more. The rearrangement uses TRBV30 and TRBJ2-7, with D hard to call. The V end lost 8 bases, the J end lost 7 bases, and 15 bases lay between the germline ends. The CDR3 length is 11 residues. Germline V CDR1 and CDR2: GTSNPN, SVGIG (reference sequence). The DNA for the CDR3 is TGTGCCCAGACGGCTATGGGGGAGCAGTACTTC. It yields the protein CAQTAMGEQYF.

This clonotype occurred many times. This chain uses TRBV12-3 or TRBV12-4 with TRBJ1-2; no definite D call. The V end lost 6 bases, the J end lost 0 bases, and 11 bases lay between the germline ends. This CDR3 comprises 14 residues. The CDR3 nucleotides are TGTGCCAGCAGATCAGGATATGCTAACTATGGCTACACCTTC. Its protein is CASRSGYANYGYTF.

This clonotype showed up many times. CDR3 protein: CASRTGIGSDTQYF. CDR3 nucleotide sequence: TGTGCCAGCAGGACAGGAATCGGGTCAGATACGCAGTATTTT. The chain joins TRBV6-1 to TRBJ2-3, with TRBD1 as a possible D gene (6 bases). CDR3 size: 14 residues. Trimming shortened V by 6 bases and J by 4 bases, and 14 bases separated the two germline ends. Germline lookup yields CDR1 MNHNS and CDR2 SASEGT.

This chain joins TRBV18 and TRBJ2-5; no clear D. This CDR3 is built from 12 residues. Germline CDR1 KGHSH, CDR2 LQKENI. V gave up 4 bases and J gave up 5 bases, with 8 bases separating them. This CDR3 reads CASSLPWETQYF. Written as DNA, the CDR3 is TGTGCCAGCTCACTACCCTGGGAGACCCAGTACTTC. Combining the CDR3 with reference TRBV18 and TRBJ2-5 gives the whole variable domain NAGVMQNPRHLVRRRGQEARLRCSPMKGHSHVYWYRQLPEEGLKFMVYLQKENIIDESGMPKERFSAEFPKEGPSILRIQQVVRGDSAAYFCASSLPWETQYFGPGTRLLVL.

This clonotype was detected many times. This rearrangement joins TRBV9 to TRBJ2-3, with 11 bases lining up with TRBD2. The CDR3 totals 16 residues. In germline, CDR1 is SGDLS, CDR2 YYNGEE. V trimming: 4 bases; J trimming: 3 bases; junction bases outside the gene matches: 7. The CDR3 reads CASSPRTSGFTDTQYF. CDR3 bases: TGTGCCAGCAGCCCCCGGACTAGCGGGTTTACAGATACGCAGTATTTT.

The chain is built from TRBV28 and TRBJ2-5; 8 positions agree with TRBD1. Trimming cost V 5 bases and J 3 bases; bases outside gene matches: 17. The CDR3 sequence is 18 residues long. CDR1 and CDR2 (germline): MDHEN, SYDVKM. The CDR3 protein is CASSTVWIGGQEEETQYF. CDR3 coding DNA: TGTGCCAGCAGTACTGTATGGATAGGGGGACAGGAGGAAGAGACCCAGTACTTC.

There are many counts of this clonotype. The rearrangement links TRBV11-2 to TRBJ2-1; TRBD1 matches 9 bases. The CDR3 loop spans 14 amino acids. Germline V gene lookup returns CDR1 SGHAT and CDR2 FQNNGV. The J segment lost 8 bases and the V segment lost 10 bases, leaving 12 bases of the junction unmatched. In nucleotides, the CDR3 is TGTGCCACCGGGACAGGGATTTTGACACATGAGCAGTTCTTC. This sequence encodes CATGTGILTHEQFF.

V is TRBV6-4 and J is TRBJ2-3; possibly TRBD1 for D (6 bases). The CDR3 sequence is 13 residues long. Germline V gene sequence: CDR1 MRHNA, CDR2 SNTAGT. V was pared by 0 bases and J by 8 bases, with 9 bases between. Written as DNA, the CDR3 is TGTGCCAGCAGTGACTCGAACAGGGCTACGCAGTATTTT. As protein: CASSDSNRATQYF.

In its sample, this clonotype was seen many times. The V and J genes are TRBV20-1 and TRBJ2-3; D is ambiguous. V was clipped by 6 bases and J by 0 bases, with 13 bases between them. The CDR3 length is 14 residues. Germline loops: CDR1 DFQATT, CDR2 SNEGSKA (reference sequence). This CDR3 reads CSAPGTSSTDTQYF. The CDR3 nucleotides are TGCAGTGCCCCTGGAACGTCTAGCACAGATACGCAGTATTTT.

This clonotype was seen a handful of times. The genes are TRBV14 and TRBJ1-1, with TRBD1 matching 7 bases. The CDR3 spans 14 residues. Unmatched junction bases numbered 8, after V lost 5 bases and J lost 5 bases. Germline V CDR1 and CDR2: SGHDN, FVKESK. The CDR3 DNA follows: TGTGCCAGCAGCTCCAAACAGGGGCAGACTGAAGCTTTCTTT. The encoded protein is CASSSKQGQTEAFF.

At least ten counts were recorded for this clonotype. The V and J genes are TRBV5-1 and TRBJ1-1; weak D call: TRBD1 (5 bases). V lost 3 bases, J lost 7 bases, and 13 bases lay in between. The CDR3 is 13 amino acids. The V gene's germline CDR1 is SGHRS and CDR2 YFSETQ. CDR3 bases: TGCGCCAGCAGCTACTACTCTACAGGTGAAGCTTTCTTT. Amino acid sequence: CASSYYSTGEAFF.

The table lists this clonotype with many counts. J is TRBJ1-5 and V is TRBV6-1; tentative D call: TRBD1 (6 bases). The V end lost 7 bases, the J end lost 6 bases, and 16 bases lay between the germline ends. The CDR3 is 14 residues long. Germline V gives CDR1 MNHNS, CDR2 SASEGT. The CDR3 nucleotides are TGTGCCAGCAACGAGGGGGGGGGCGGTCAGCCCCAGCATTTT. Protein: CASNEGGGGQPQHF.

At least ten counts were recorded for this clonotype. This chain links TRBV11-2 with TRBJ1-3; no reliable D call. CDR1 SGHAT and CDR2 FQNNGV come from the germline V gene. Trimming removed 2 bases at V and 7 bases at J, with 15 bases between. The CDR3 is 15 amino acids. This chain's CDR3 is CASSLPGVGDNTIYF. The DNA of the CDR3 is TGTGCCAGCAGCTTACCCGGGGTCGGCGATAACACCATATATTTT.

This clonotype was found many times. This chain links TRBV7-8 with TRBJ2-1, with D uncertain. Germline V gene sequence: CDR1 SGHVS, CDR2 FQNEAQ. The CDR3 contains 15 residues. V gave up 6 bases and J gave up 5 bases, with 17 bases separating them. The CDR3, as DNA: TGTGCCAGCAGAGATATAACTCGAGCCAACAATGAGCAGTTCTTC. Its translation is CASRDITRANNEQFF. The whole variable domain, filled in from reference TRBV7-8 and TRBJ2-1, reads GAGVSQSPRYKVAKRGQDVALRCDPISGHVSLFWYQQALGQGPEFLTYFQNEAQLDKSGLPSDRFFAERPEGSVSTLKIQRTQQEDSAVYLCASRDITRANNEQFFGPGTRLTVL.

Only a few counts were recorded for this clonotype. CDR3 bases: TGCAGCGTTGTTGGCGGCGAGCAGTACTTC. It yields the protein CSVVGGEQYF. The chain links TRBV29-1 to TRBJ2-7; no reliable D call. Germline CDR1 is SQVTM and CDR2 is ANQGSEA. The V gene lost 4 bases and the J gene lost 6 bases, with 7 bases spanning the gap. The CDR3 is made up of 10 amino acids.

This chain joins TRBV28 and TRBJ2-5, with 8 bases identical to TRBD1. The CDR3 length is 15 residues. The germline gives CDR1 MDHEN, CDR2 SYDVKM. Trimming cost V 4 bases and J 4 bases; bases outside gene matches: 8. The CDR3 loop reads CASSCTGGVLETQYF. The CDR3 nucleotides read TGTGCCAGCAGTTGTACAGGGGGAGTATTAGAGACCCAGTACTTC. Drawing the rest from reference TRBV28 and TRBJ2-5, the complete variable domain is DVKVTQSSRYLVKRTGEKVFLECVQDMDHENMFWYRQDPGLGLRLIYFSYDVKMKEKGDIPEGYSVSREKKERFSLILESASTNQTSMYLCASSCTGGVLETQYFGPGTRLLVL.

This clonotype was picked up many times. The chain is built from TRBV5-1 and TRBJ2-1, with unresolved D. The germline V gene has CDR1 SGHRS and CDR2 YFSETQ. V lost 0 bases, J lost 9 bases, and 4 bases lay in between. The CDR3 length is 11 residues. CDR3 DNA sequence: TGCGCCAGCAGCTTGGCTCGTGAGCAGTTCTTC. It encodes CASSLAREQFF.

The chain combines TRBV6-5 with TRBJ2-7; 7 nucleotides match TRBD2. J gave up 0 bases and V 0 bases, and 2 bases lay outside the gene matches. The CDR3 has 15 amino acids. CDR1 is MNHEY and CDR2 is SVGAGI in the germline V gene. The CDR3 region is CASSYSGGYSYEQYF. In DNA form, the CDR3 reads TGTGCCAGCAGTTACTCCGGGGGGTACTCCTACGAGCAGTACTTC.

This clonotype appeared many times. The V call is TRBV20-1, the J call TRBJ2-3; 11 nucleotides line up with TRBD2. Germline V gene data show CDR1 as DFQATT and CDR2 as SNEGSKA (reference sequence). V lost 0 bases to trimming and J lost 3 bases; unmatched junction nucleotides: 2. The length of the CDR3 is 15 residues. CDR3 region: CSARELAGGTDTQYF. Written as DNA, the CDR3 is TGCAGTGCTAGAGAGTTAGCGGGAGGGACAGATACGCAGTATTTT.

This clonotype has only a few counts. The V call is TRBV10-3, the J call TRBJ2-2; TRBD2 might be the D (5 bases). The germline V gene has CDR1 ENHRY and CDR2 SYGVKD. This CDR3 is 11 amino acids long. V gave up 8 bases and J gave up 7 bases, with 8 bases separating them. This chain's CDR3 is CAIEGNGELFF. DNA of the CDR3: TGTGCCATCGAGGGCAACGGGGAGCTGTTTTTT.

The J gene is TRBJ2-2, the V gene TRBV6-1; TRBD2 aligns across 10 bases. V trimming: 4 bases; J trimming: 0 bases; junction bases outside the gene matches: 8. Germline V gives CDR1 MNHNS, CDR2 SASEGT. CDR3 size: 18 residues. This chain's CDR3 is CASSGELAGFANTGELFF. The CDR3 bases are TGTGCCAGCAGTGGAGAACTAGCGGGATTCGCGAACACCGGGGAGCTGTTTTTT.

This clonotype was counted a few times. The chain has TRBV20-1 and TRBJ2-5, with a tentative D call TRBD2 (5 bases). Germline values: CDR1 DFQATT, CDR2 SNEGSKA (reference sequence). The CDR3 has 11 residues. V was pared by 8 bases and J by 2 bases, with 9 bases between. The CDR3 region is CSPTGQETQYF. The CDR3 region has the DNA TGCAGTCCCACGGGGCAAGAGACCCAGTACTTC.

Remarks on this clonotype: A much more abundant neighbour one base away suggests this may be a read error. The V gene is TRBV29-1, the J gene TRBJ2-1, with D uncertain. Trimming cost V 5 bases and J 12 bases, with 23 bases left between them. Germline-derived CDR1 and CDR2 are SQVTM and ANQGSEA. The CDR3 is made up of 14 amino acids. The CDR3 spells CSVKAKGMGYWQFF. Here the CDR3 DNA reads TGCAGCGTTAAAGCGAAAGGGATGGGTTATTGGCAGTTCTTC.

The table lists this clonotype with many counts. The chain has TRBV13 and TRBJ1-2; 7 bases fit TRBD1. CDR1 is PRHDT, CDR2 FYEKMQ, per germline (reference sequence). V lost 4 bases, J lost 3 bases, and 8 bases stayed unmatched. This CDR3 is 15 amino acids long. The CDR3 DNA follows: TGTGCCAGCAGCTCCAACCAGGGGGGCCACTATGGCTACACCTTC. This sequence encodes CASSSNQGGHYGYTF. Full variable domain (rest looked up from reference TRBV13 and TRBJ1-2): AAGVIQSPRHLIKEKRETATLKCYPIPRHDTVYWYQQGPGQDPQFLISFYEKMQSDKGSIPDRFSAQQFSDYHSELNMSSLELGDSALYFCASSSNQGGHYGYTFGSGTRLTVV.